The 8 T cell receptor beta chains below come from one sample, sequenced in a study of T cells in Graves' hyperthyroidism and ophthalmopathy. Template material for amplifying TCR beta CDR3 regions consisted of RNA transcripts. TCR CDR3 regions were first amplified by RT-PCR with HTBI primers. TCRdb fed the multiplex PCR reads into MiXCR, producing one record per CDR3 protein. The sample contains around 720,000 distinct CDR3 sequences, under 45% of which appear only once. Sequenced input: blood. The source of these receptors is a middle-aged woman with Graves' hyperthyroidism.

The rearrangement joins TRBV4-3 to TRBJ2-3, with D possibly matching TRBD2 (5 bases). V was clipped by 1 base and J by 2 bases, with 7 bases between them. Germline V gives CDR1 LGHNA, CDR2 YSLEER. CDR3 length equals 14 residues. The CDR3 sequence: CASSQGTLTDTQYF. DNA of the CDR3: TGCGCCAGCAGCCAAGGGACTCTCACAGATACGCAGTATTTT.

This clonotype was detected ten times or more. The J gene is TRBJ1-2, the V gene TRBV12-3 or TRBV12-4; the D gene is possibly TRBD1 (6 bases). The CDR3 consists of 13 residues. V gave up 6 bases and J gave up 6 bases, with 14 bases separating them. CDR3 in DNA: TGTGCCAGCAGGCAAACAGGGAGGCATGGCTACACCTTC. Its translation is CASRQTGRHGYTF.

This clonotype came up once. The chain joins TRBV25-1 to TRBJ2-7; TRBD2 matches 12 bases. Trimming removed 5 bases from V and 8 bases from J; junction bases left unmatched: 13. Per the germline V gene, CDR1 is MGHDK and CDR2 is SYGVNS. There are 16 residues in the CDR3. CDR3 DNA sequence: TGTGCCAGCAGTTTATCGCCCGGACTAGCGGGAACCAAGCAGTACTTC. Translating gives CASSLSPGLAGTKQYF.

The CDR3 spells CASSQDRLGNTGELFF. CDR3 sequence (DNA): TGCGCCAGCAGCCAAGACAGGCTGGGCAACACCGGGGAGCTGTTTTTT. The rearrangement links TRBV5-1 to TRBJ2-2; D is possibly TRBD1 (6 bases). In germline, CDR1 is SGHRS, CDR2 YFSETQ. Trimming stripped 4 bases from V and 2 bases from J, with 15 bases between. This CDR3 is 16 amino acids long.

For this clonotype: Given a much more abundant clone one base away, this may be a read error. The V call is TRBV20-1, the J call TRBJ1-3, with TRBD1 matching over 9 bases. The CDR3 totals 16 residues. CDR1 is DFQATT, CDR2 SNEGSKA, per germline (reference sequence). CDR3 sequence: CSASTQGANVGNTVYF. For the CDR3, the DNA is TGCAGTGCTAGCACACAGGGGGCGAATGTGGGAAACACCGTATATTTT.

V gene TRBV25-1 combines with J gene TRBJ1-1; 10 nucleotides match TRBD1. The V gene's germline CDR1 is MGHDK and CDR2 SYGVNS. V was pared by 5 bases and J by 3 bases, with 6 bases of the junction left unmatched. The CDR3 extends over 15 amino acids. The CDR3 is CASSFPGTGDTEAFF. The CDR3 nucleotides are TGTGCCAGCAGTTTCCCCGGGACAGGGGACACTGAAGCTTTCTTT.

This clonotype came up once. This may arise from a read error, as a much more abundant clone is one base away. The conserved phenylalanine or tryptophan is not found at the CDR3 terminus, so this likely reflects a read error. The chain recombines TRBV29-1 with TRBJ2-7, with 7 bases identical to TRBD1. Germline V gene sequence: CDR1 SQVTM, CDR2 ANQGSEA. Trimming cost V 0 bases and J 4 bases; bases outside gene matches: 6. The CDR3 runs to 14 residues. CDR3 in amino acids: CSVEEEGGFYEQYL. The CDR3, as DNA: TGCAGCGTTGAAGAGGAAGGGGGCTTTTACGAGCAGTACCTC.

A note on this clonotype: Mismatch with germline at one junction end may stem from a read error. The chain recombines TRBV19 with TRBJ1-4; unclear D gene. Germline values: CDR1 LNHDA, CDR2 SQIVND (reference sequence). The CDR3 has 9 amino acids. CDR3: CASSSGTLF. For the CDR3, the DNA is TGTGCCAGTAGTTCAGGCACCCTTTTT.